The source of this TCR beta chain is a study of blood T cell repertoires in COVID-19. Study background: Acute and convalescent COVID-19 specimens originated in the United States, Italy and Spain. Sources were T cells, B-cell-depleted T cells, or PBMCs; the material itself was cDNA or gDNA.

Here immunoSEQ multiplex PCR was the method, and the copy in TCRdb shows in-frame clones only, minus some. In the table there are approximately 380,000 clones, 90% to 95% of which are singletons. This CDR3 is built from 13 residues. Unmatched junction bases numbered 8, after V lost 10 bases and J lost 7 bases. The germline CDR1 and CDR2 sequences are ENHRY and SYGVKD. The chain recombines TRBV10-3 with TRBJ2-1, with TRBD2 identical over 9 bases. The source is a woman between 40 and 50 years old who had been exposed to COVID-19. Sequencing was carried out using PBMCs or T cells enriched from blood (not recorded which). The CDR3 nucleotides read TGTGCCACCAAAGCGGGGGGAAGTAATGAGCAGTTCTTC. The encoded protein is CATKAGGSNEQFF.